This TCR beta chain is drawn from a study of CD8 T cells in ankylosing spondylitis. MiXCR, run by TCRdb on the 5' RACE reads, gives a single entry per CDR3 protein. The repertoire has 200,000 to 300,000 distinct CDR3 sequences, around a tenth of them found once; the top ten carry around 7%. Trimming cost V 3 bases and J 3 bases, with 9 bases left between them. The CDR3 has 14 amino acids. Germline V CDR1 and CDR2: MNHNS, SASEGT. This clonotype was counted at least ten times. Sequencing was carried out using blood, either unsorted or a sorted T cell fraction (not recorded which). This chain uses TRBV6-1 with TRBJ1-5; no reliable D call. The TCR sequence derives from a male donor with ankylosing spondylitis or in good health (not recorded which). The DNA of the CDR3 is TGTGCCAGCAGTGATGGGTCCAACAATCAGCCCCAGCATTTT. This sequence encodes CASSDGSNNQPQHF.